One sample yielded the 10 T cell receptor beta chains listed below, sequenced in a study of CD8 T cells in ankylosing spondylitis. Whole-study results and caveats: Made up of fewer than ten highly homologous variants, a TCR beta motif appeared characteristic of ankylosing spondylitis blood.

Each CDR3 protein is one row after TCRdb ran MiXCR on the 5' RACE reads. The repertoire holds 450,000 to 550,000 distinct CDR3 sequences, with roughly 5.2% as singletons. No cognate antigen is known for these TCRs. Material: blood, either unsorted or a sorted T cell fraction (not recorded which). The receptors stem from a male donor with ankylosing spondylitis.

This clonotype was observed at least ten times. The gene calls are TRBV5-1 and TRBJ2-3; unclear D gene. The CDR3 is 15 amino acids. Germline CDR1 and CDR2: SGHRS and YFSETQ. V was clipped by 0 bases and J by 3 bases, with 11 bases between them. This chain's CDR3 is CASSLGTPTTDTQYF. DNA for the CDR3: TGCGCCAGCAGCTTGGGGACCCCGACAACAGATACGCAGTATTTT.

Many counts were recorded for this clonotype. V and J are TRBV20-1 and TRBJ2-6; D is possibly TRBD1 (6 bases). V gave up 2 bases and J gave up 0 bases, with 8 bases separating them. CDR3 length: 15 amino acids. The germline V gene encodes CDR1 DFQATT and CDR2 SNEGSKA (reference sequence). DNA for the CDR3: TGCAGTGCTAGAACACAGGGCTCTGGGGCCAACGTCCTGACTTTC. Translated, it gives CSARTQGSGANVLTF.

This clonotype was counted ten times or more. The CDR3 sequence: CASRQSNQPQHF. The DNA for the CDR3 is TGTGCCAGCAGACAGAGCAATCAGCCCCAGCATTTT. This chain connects TRBV12-3 or TRBV12-4 to TRBJ1-5; D ambiguous. The CDR3 is made up of 12 amino acids. The germline V and J ends were trimmed by 6 bases and 1 base, with 4 bases remaining between them.

At least ten counts were recorded for this clonotype. This chain links TRBV25-1 with TRBJ1-2; D uncertain. CDR3 size: 15 residues. V was pared by 3 bases and J by 1 base, with 12 bases between. CDR1 is MGHDK and CDR2 is SYGVNS in the germline V gene. CDR3 amino acids: CASSDPGFGNYGYTF. The CDR3 region has the DNA TGTGCCAGCAGTGACCCGGGATTCGGTAACTATGGCTACACCTTC.

This clonotype was seen at least ten times. This chain links TRBV5-1 with TRBJ1-1; no definite D call. CDR3 size: 14 residues. Germline V gene lookup returns CDR1 SGHRS and CDR2 YFSETQ. Trimming stripped 4 bases from V and 2 bases from J, with 12 bases between. CDR3 amino acids: CASSGIPGNTEAFF. In DNA, the CDR3 is TGCGCCAGCAGCGGAATACCTGGCAACACTGAAGCTTTCTTT.

The J gene is TRBJ2-7, the V gene TRBV18; perhaps TRBD1 as D (5 bases). This CDR3 is built from 14 residues. Trimming removed 4 bases at V and 5 bases at J, with 15 bases between. Germline lookup yields CDR1 KGHSH and CDR2 LQKENI. The CDR3 sequence: CASSLSRTLHEQYF. Here the CDR3 DNA reads TGTGCCAGCTCACTATCCCGGACACTTCACGAGCAGTACTTC.

This clonotype appeared many times. The V gene is TRBV5-1, the J gene TRBJ2-2; 9 bases map to TRBD1. The CDR3 spans 14 residues. V lost 6 bases, J lost 1 base, and 1 base stayed unmatched. The germline CDR1 and CDR2 sequences are SGHRS and YFSETQ. CDR3: CASKTGGNTGELFF. For the CDR3, the DNA is TGCGCCAGCAAGACAGGGGGGAACACCGGGGAGCTGTTTTTT.

This clonotype was detected only a few times. The J gene is TRBJ2-7, the V gene TRBV12-3 or TRBV12-4; no reliable D call. This CDR3 is 15 amino acids long. With 6 bases removed from V and 3 bases from J, the gap between germline ends came to 18 bases. CDR3: CASRRRPGPNYEQYF. The CDR3 nucleotides are TGTGCCAGCAGACGACGCCCGGGCCCAAACTACGAGCAGTACTTC.

The rearrangement links TRBV11-2 to TRBJ2-1, with D unclear. Trimming took off 8 bases at V and 10 bases at J, with 12 bases between the two ends. The CDR3 is 11 amino acids. CDR1 is SGHAT, CDR2 FQNNGV, per germline. The CDR3 DNA reads as TGTGCCAGCGCTAGAGGCAGCGAGCAGTTCTTC. Protein: CASARGSEQFF.

In this sample, this clonotype turned up many times. The rearrangement joins TRBV7-9 to TRBJ2-7, with 7 bases that match TRBD2. Unmatched junction bases numbered 13, after V lost 5 bases and J lost 12 bases. Germline V gene lookup returns CDR1 SEHNR and CDR2 FQNEAQ (reference sequence). This CDR3 comprises 13 residues. CDR3 coding DNA: TGTGCCAGCAGCGCCGGACTAGTCCCGGTTCTGTACTTC. It codes for CASSAGLVPVLYF. The full variable domain, completed using reference TRBV7-9 and TRBJ2-7, is DTGVSQNPRHKITKRGQNVTFRCDPISEHNRLYWYRQTLGQGPEFLTYFQNEAQLEKSRLLSDRFSAERPKGSFSTLEIQRTEQGDSAMYLCASSAGLVPVLYFGPGTRLTVT.